This T cell receptor beta chain stems from a study of cytotoxic CD8 clonotypes in ibrutinib-treated CLL. The study's findings and limits: Baseline clonality, above age-matched healthy donor levels, tracked circulating CD8+ T-cell counts. Ibrutinib response saw clonality rise, and progression saw it return toward baseline.

This clone was seen a few times. The antigen is not known. Clones were sequenced by immunoSEQ multiplex PCR, and TCRdb holds only the in-frame ones, with some missing. The table has over 200,000 clones, nearly 80% seen once; the top ten hold 11%. PBMCs were cryopreserved, and 1.5 to 2.5 micrograms of genomic DNA from them went into TCR beta libraries. The germline V gene encodes CDR1 SGHTA and CDR2 FQGTGA. This CDR3 has 16 residues. V lost 5 bases and J lost 10, with 24 bases in between. The input for sequencing was PBMCs, taken after 12 months of ibrutinib treatment. This clonotype was sampled from a human donor with chronic lymphocytic leukemia. This chain joins TRBV7-3 and TRBJ2-1; possibly TRBD2 for D (7 bases). The CDR3 nucleotides are TGTGCCAGCAGCCCCTATGGCGGGGGCGCGATGGAGGAGCAGTTCTTC. Its translation is CASSPYGGGAMEEQFF.